This T cell receptor (beta chain) was retrieved from a study of blood T cell repertoires in COVID-19. The table came from immunoSEQ multiplex PCR; TCRdb's copy has only in-frame clones and leaves some out. The sample consists of 200,000 to 250,000 clones, roughly 84% of them appearing once. This clone was found once. The CDR3 contains 15 residues. Trimming shortened V by 7 bases and J by 3 bases, and 15 bases separated the two germline ends. The germline V gene encodes CDR1 ENHRY and CDR2 SYGVKD. This TCR came from a man aged 45-65 years with COVID-19, enrolled during active disease. Input material: peripheral blood. The V and J genes are TRBV10-3 and TRBJ2-2, with D maybe TRBD1 (5 bases). The CDR3 nucleotides are TGTGCCATCAAGGGGTCAGGGTTTGACACCGGGGAGCTGTTTTTT. It codes for CAIKGSGFDTGELFF.